This TCR beta chain was identified during a study of cytotoxic CD8 clonotypes in ibrutinib-treated CLL. The length of the CDR3 is 12 residues. Trimming removed 3 bases at V and 13 bases at J, with 10 bases between. The germline V gene encodes CDR1 SNHLY and CDR2 FYNNEI. Profiled with immunoSEQ multiplex PCR; TCRdb holds only in-frame clones, not every one. This sample has 250,000 to 350,000 clones; 60% to 80% occur once, and the top ten carry around 5.3%. The gene calls are TRBV2 and TRBJ1-6; D gene unclear. This material consisted of PBMCs, taken at disease progression, from a patient treated with ibrutinib. The source of this sequence is a human donor with chronic lymphocytic leukemia. CDR3 coding DNA: TGTGCCAGCAGTGAGCCCGCACTGCCCCTCCACTTT. Translated, it gives CASSEPALPLHF.